The entry below describes one T cell receptor (beta chain). Its antigen is currently unknown. The germline CDR1 and CDR2 sequences are SEHNR and FQNEAQ (reference sequence). The CDR3 consists of 13 residues. Trimming removed 5 bases from V and 5 bases from J, with 12 bases in between. The data stem from a study of PD-1 blockade in classical Hodgkin lymphoma. Study findings and constraints: What drove the repertoire differences, possibly disease activity or prior therapy, has not been defined.

Time point given: newly diagnosed, previously untreated cHL patient sample. Applied to thawed PBMCs, magnetic negative selection was the method used to isolate CD8+ T cells. Comparison samples consisted of PBMCs from newly diagnosed, untreated classical Hodgkin lymphoma. The method was immunoSEQ multiplex PCR; TCRdb's version includes in-frame clones alone and lacks a portion of them. Here the sample spans about 21,000 clones, roughly 89% being singletons. Input material: CD8+ T cells from blood. The clonotype comes from a human donor with classical Hodgkin lymphoma. The rearrangement joins TRBV7-9 to TRBJ1-1; D perhaps matches TRBD1 (6 bases). In DNA form, the CDR3 reads TGTGCCAGCAGCAAACCAGGGGAAACTGAAGCTTTCTTT. Its translation is CASSKPGETEAFF.